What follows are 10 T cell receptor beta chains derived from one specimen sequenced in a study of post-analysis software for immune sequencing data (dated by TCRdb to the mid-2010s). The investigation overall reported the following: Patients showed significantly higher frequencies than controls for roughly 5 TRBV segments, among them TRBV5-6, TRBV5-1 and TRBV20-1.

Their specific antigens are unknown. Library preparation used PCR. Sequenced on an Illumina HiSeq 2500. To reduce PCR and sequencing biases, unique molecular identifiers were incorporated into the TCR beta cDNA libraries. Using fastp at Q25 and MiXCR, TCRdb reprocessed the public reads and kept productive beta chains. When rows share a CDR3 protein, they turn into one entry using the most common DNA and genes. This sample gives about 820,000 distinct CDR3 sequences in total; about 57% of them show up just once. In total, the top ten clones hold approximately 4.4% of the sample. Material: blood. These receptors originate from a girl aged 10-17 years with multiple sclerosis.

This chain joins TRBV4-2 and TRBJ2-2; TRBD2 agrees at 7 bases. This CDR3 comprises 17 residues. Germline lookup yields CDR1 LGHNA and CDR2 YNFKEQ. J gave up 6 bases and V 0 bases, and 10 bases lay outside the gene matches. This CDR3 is CASSQDRTRSYAGELFF. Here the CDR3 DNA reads TGTGCCAGCAGCCAAGATCGGACTAGAAGTTACGCCGGGGAGCTGTTTTTT.

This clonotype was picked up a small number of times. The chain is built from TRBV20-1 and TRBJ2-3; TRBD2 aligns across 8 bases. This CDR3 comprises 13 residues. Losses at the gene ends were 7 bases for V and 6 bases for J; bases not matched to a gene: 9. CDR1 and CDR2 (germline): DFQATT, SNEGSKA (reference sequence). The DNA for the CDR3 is TGCAGTGGGTTGGCGGGAGGACCCGATACGCAGTATTTT. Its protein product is CSGLAGGPDTQYF.

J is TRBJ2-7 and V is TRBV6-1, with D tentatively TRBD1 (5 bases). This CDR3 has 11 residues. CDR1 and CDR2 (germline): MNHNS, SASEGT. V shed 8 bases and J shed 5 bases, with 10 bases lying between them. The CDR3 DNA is TGTGCCAGCGGTGGGGCCAACGAGCAGTACTTC. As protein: CASGGANEQYF.

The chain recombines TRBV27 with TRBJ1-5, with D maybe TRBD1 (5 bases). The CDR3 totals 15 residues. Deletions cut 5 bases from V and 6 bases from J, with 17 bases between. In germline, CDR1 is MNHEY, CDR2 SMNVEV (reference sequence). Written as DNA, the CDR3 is TGTGCCAGCAGTGGAGTGGGGGGAGTGGGTCAGCCCCAGCATTTT. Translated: CASSGVGGVGQPQHF.

The CDR3 DNA reads as TGTGCCACCAGCAGAGATTGGGCGAGGGGCCAGGGCTACGAGCAGTACTTC. Translation: CATSRDWARGQGYEQYF. V gene TRBV15 combines with J gene TRBJ2-7; TRBD1 or TRBD2 may be the D gene (5 bases each). The germline V gene encodes CDR1 LNHNV and CDR2 YYDKDF (reference sequence). This CDR3 has 17 residues. Deletions cut 0 bases from V and 3 bases from J, with 18 bases between.

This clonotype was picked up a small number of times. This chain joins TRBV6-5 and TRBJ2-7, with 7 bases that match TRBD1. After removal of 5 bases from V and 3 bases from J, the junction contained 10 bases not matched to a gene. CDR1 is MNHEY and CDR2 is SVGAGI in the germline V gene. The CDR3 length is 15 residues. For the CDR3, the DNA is TGTGCCAGCAGTATGACTCCGGGACAGTTCTACGAGCAGTACTTC. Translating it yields CASSMTPGQFYEQYF.

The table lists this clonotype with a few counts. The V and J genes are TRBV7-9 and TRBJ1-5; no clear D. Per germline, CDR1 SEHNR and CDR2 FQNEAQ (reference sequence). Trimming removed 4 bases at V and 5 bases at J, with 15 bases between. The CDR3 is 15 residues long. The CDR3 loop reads CASSSSGGGDQPQHF. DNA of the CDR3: TGTGCCAGCAGCTCCTCGGGAGGCGGTGATCAGCCCCAGCATTTT.

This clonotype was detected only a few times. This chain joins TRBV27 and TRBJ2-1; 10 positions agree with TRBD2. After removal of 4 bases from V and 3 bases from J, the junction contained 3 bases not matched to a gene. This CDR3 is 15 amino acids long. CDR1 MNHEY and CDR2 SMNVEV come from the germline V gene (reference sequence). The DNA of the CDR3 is TGTGCCAGCAGTTCCCTAGCGGGAGACTACAATGAGCAGTTCTTC. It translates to CASSSLAGDYNEQFF.

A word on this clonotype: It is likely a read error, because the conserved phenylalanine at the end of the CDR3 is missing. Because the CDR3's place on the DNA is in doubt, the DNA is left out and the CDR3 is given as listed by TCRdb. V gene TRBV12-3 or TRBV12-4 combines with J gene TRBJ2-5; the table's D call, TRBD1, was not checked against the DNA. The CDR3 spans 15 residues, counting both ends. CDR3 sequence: CASSPGTAFGYTFGS.

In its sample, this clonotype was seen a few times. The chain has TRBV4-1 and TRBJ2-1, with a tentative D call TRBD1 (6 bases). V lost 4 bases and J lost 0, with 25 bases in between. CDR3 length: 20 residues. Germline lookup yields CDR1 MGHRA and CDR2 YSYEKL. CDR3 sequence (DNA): TGCGCCAGCAGCCGACGAATCCCGGCACTGACAGGCCCCTCCTACAATGAGCAGTTCTTC. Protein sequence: CASSRRIPALTGPSYNEQFF.